The 7 T cell receptor beta chains listed next were all sequenced from one sample in a study of T cell repertoires in cytomegalovirus infection. What these receptors recognize is not known. MiXCR, run by TCRdb on the reads, gives a single entry per CDR3 protein. This sample yields approximately 910,000 distinct CDR3 sequences, of which roughly 30% are seen a single time; around 15% belongs to the top ten. This specimen consisted of cultured CD8+ T cells from PBMCs, obtained from culture after CMV antigen stimulation. Receptor source: a human donor in good health (CMV status not recorded). Some clones in this sample may be carry-over from other donors' samples.

The table lists this clonotype with a few counts. This chain joins TRBV10-2 and TRBJ2-7, with TRBD1 identical over 7 bases. V was clipped by 0 bases and J by 3 bases; unmatched bases: 11. The CDR3 spans 17 residues. Germline V CDR1 and CDR2: WSHSY, SAAADI. The CDR3, as DNA: TGCGCCAGCAGTGAGTCAGGCGACAGGGAATGGGGCTACGAGCAGTACTTC. Its protein is CASSESGDREWGYEQYF.

The table lists this clonotype with a few counts. Mismatch with germline at one junction end may stem from a read error. This rearrangement joins TRBV7-6 to TRBJ1-3; perhaps TRBD1 as D (6 bases). CDR3 length equals 16 residues. The germline CDR1 and CDR2 sequences are SGHVS and FNYEAQ. The CDR3 is CASSSGQPSSGNTIYF. DNA for the CDR3: TGTGCCAGCAGCTCCGGACAGCCGAGCTCTGGGAACACCATATATTTT.

This chain links TRBV14 with TRBJ2-1; D is undetermined. Germline V gives CDR1 SGHDN, CDR2 FVKESK. This CDR3 is 8 amino acids long. The CDR3 nucleotides are TGTGCTCGTGATGAGCAGTTCTTC. This gives the protein CARDEQFF.

This chain connects TRBV7-6 to TRBJ1-1; D not certain. Trimming took 4 bases from V and 11 from J, leaving 14 bases between them. CDR3 length: 12 residues. Germline CDR1 reads SGHVS; CDR2 reads FNYEAQ. The CDR3 DNA follows: TGTGCCAGCAGCTATGCGGGGTATTCGGCTTTCTTT. Protein: CASSYAGYSAFF. The entire variable domain, with the rest obtained from reference TRBV7-6 and TRBJ1-1, is as follows: GAGVSQSPRYKVTKRGQDVALRCDPISGHVSLYWYRQALGQGPEFLTYFNYEAQQDKSGLPNDRFSAERPEGSISTLTIQRTEQRDSAMYRCASSYAGYSAFFGQGTRLTVV.

The chain is built from TRBV19 and TRBJ2-7; D is perhaps TRBD2 (5 bases). Germline V gene data show CDR1 as LNHDA and CDR2 as SQIVND (reference sequence). The CDR3 loop spans 13 amino acids. V was clipped by 9 bases and J by 1 base, with 13 bases between them. For the CDR3, the DNA is TGTGCCAGCGAGAGTAGCGAATCCTACGAGCAGTACTTC. This codes for CASESSESYEQYF.

V gene TRBV20-1 combines with J gene TRBJ2-1, with TRBD2 matching over 11 bases. Trimming cost V 0 bases and J 4 bases; bases outside gene matches: 8. Germline V gives CDR1 DFQATT, CDR2 SNEGSKA (reference sequence). This CDR3 is 17 amino acids long. The CDR3 DNA reads as TGCAGTGCTAGAGATCACCGACTAGCGGGGTCGTACAATGAGCAGTTCTTC. It translates to CSARDHRLAGSYNEQFF.

The rearrangement links TRBV10-3 to TRBJ1-5; possibly TRBD1 for D (5 bases). Trimming shortened V by 6 bases and J by 5 bases, and 14 bases separated the two germline ends. Germline loops: CDR1 ENHRY, CDR2 SYGVKD. This CDR3 comprises 14 residues. The CDR3 loop reads CAISEDKDDQPQHF. The CDR3 region has the DNA TGTGCCATCAGCGAGGACAAGGACGATCAGCCCCAGCATTTT.